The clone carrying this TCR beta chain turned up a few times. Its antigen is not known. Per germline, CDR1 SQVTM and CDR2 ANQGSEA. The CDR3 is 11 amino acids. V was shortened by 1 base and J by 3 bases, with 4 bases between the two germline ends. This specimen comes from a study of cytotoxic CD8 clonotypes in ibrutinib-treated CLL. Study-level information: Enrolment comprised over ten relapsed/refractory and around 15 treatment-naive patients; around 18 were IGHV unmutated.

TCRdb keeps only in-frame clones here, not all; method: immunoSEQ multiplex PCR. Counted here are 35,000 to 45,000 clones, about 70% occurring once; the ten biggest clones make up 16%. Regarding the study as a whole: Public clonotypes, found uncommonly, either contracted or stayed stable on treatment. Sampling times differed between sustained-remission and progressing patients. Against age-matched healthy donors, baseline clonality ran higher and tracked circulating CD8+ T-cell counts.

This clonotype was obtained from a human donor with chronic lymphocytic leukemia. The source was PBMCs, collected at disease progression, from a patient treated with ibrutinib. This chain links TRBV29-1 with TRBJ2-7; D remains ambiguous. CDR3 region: CSVEASYEQYF. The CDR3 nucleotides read TGCAGCGTTGAAGCCAGCTACGAGCAGTACTTC.